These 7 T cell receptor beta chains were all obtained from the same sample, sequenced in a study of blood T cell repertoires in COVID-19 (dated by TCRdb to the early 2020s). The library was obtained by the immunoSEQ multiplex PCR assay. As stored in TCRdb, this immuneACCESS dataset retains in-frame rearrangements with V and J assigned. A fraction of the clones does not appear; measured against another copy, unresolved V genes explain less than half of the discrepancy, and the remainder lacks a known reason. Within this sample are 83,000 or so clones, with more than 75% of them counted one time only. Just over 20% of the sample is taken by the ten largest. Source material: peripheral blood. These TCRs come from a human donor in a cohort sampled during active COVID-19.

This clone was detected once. The CDR3 spells CASSRGQGSNIQYF. The CDR3 nucleotides are TGTGCCAGCAGTCGGGGACAGGGGTCAAACATTCAGTACTTC. The chain recombines TRBV6-5 with TRBJ2-4; 10 bases match TRBD1. Germline values: CDR1 MNHEY, CDR2 SVGAGI. Losses at the gene ends were 5 bases for V and 6 bases for J; bases not matched to a gene: 4. This CDR3 has 14 residues.

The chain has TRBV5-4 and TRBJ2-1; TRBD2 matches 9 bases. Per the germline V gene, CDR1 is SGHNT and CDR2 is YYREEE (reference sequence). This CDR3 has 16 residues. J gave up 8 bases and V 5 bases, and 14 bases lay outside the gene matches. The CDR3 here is CASRPGGGAGFDEQFF. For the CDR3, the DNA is TGTGCCAGCAGACCTGGCGGGGGGGCAGGATTTGATGAGCAGTTCTTC.

CDR3 residues: CASSSRTGQGAIFANYGYTF. DNA of the CDR3: TGCGCCAGCAGCTCTCGAACGGGCCAGGGGGCGATTTTTGCTAACTATGGCTACACCTTC. The gene calls are TRBV5-1 and TRBJ1-2, with 8 nucleotides matching TRBD1. The CDR3 length is 20 residues. Germline V gives CDR1 SGHRS, CDR2 YFSETQ. Trimming at V came to 3 bases and at J to 0 bases, leaving 19 bases not matched to a gene.

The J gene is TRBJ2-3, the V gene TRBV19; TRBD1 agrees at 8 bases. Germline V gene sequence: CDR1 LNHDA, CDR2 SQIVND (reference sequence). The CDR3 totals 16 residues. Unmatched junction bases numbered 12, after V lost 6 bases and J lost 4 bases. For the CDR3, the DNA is TGTGCCAGTAGCGTCGACAGGGGTTCATCCGCAGATACGCAGTATTTT. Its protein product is CASSVDRGSSADTQYF.

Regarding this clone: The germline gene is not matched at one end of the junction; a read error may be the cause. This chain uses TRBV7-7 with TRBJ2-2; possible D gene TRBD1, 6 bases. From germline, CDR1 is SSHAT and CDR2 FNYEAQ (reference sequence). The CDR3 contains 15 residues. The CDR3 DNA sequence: TGTGCTAGCAGCCCGTTTAGCCAGGGGACCGGGGAGCTGTTTTTT. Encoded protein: CASSPFSQGTGELFF.

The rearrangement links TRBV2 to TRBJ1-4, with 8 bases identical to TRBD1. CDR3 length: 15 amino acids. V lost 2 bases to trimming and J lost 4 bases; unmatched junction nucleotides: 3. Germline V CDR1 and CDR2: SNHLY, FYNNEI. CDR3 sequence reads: CASSEQGAGNEKLFF. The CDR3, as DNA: TGTGCCAGCAGTGAACAGGGGGCCGGTAATGAAAAACTGTTTTTT. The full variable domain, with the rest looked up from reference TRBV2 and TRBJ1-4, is EPEVTQTPSHQVTQMGQEVILRCVPISNHLYFYWYRQILGQKVEFLVSFYNNEISEKSEIFDDQFSVERPDGSNFTLKIRSTKLEDSAMYFCASSEQGAGNEKLFFGSGTQLSVL.

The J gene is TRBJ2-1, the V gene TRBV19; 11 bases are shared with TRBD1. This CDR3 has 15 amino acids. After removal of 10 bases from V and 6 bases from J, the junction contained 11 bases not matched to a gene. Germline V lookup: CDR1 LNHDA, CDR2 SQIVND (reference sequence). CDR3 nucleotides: TGTGCCACCACAAGGGGGACAGGGGGTTTCAATGAGCAGTTCTTC. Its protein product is CATTRGTGGFNEQFF.